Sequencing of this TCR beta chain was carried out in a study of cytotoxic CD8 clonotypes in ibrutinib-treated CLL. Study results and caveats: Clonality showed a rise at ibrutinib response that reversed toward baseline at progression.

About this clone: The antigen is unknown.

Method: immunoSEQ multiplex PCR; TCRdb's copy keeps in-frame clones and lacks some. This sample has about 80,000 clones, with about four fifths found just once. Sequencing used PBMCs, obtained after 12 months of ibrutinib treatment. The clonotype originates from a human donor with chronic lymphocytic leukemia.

The DNA of the CDR3 is TGCGCCAGCAGCTCCGGATTTGGGACAGGGGTCACTGAAGCTTTCTTT. Protein sequence: CASSSGFGTGVTEAFF. The rearrangement joins TRBV5-1 to TRBJ1-1, with 10 positions matching TRBD1. Per the germline V gene, CDR1 is SGHRS and CDR2 is YFSETQ. V dropped 3 bases and J dropped 4; count of bases not matched to a gene: 9. CDR3 size: 16 residues.